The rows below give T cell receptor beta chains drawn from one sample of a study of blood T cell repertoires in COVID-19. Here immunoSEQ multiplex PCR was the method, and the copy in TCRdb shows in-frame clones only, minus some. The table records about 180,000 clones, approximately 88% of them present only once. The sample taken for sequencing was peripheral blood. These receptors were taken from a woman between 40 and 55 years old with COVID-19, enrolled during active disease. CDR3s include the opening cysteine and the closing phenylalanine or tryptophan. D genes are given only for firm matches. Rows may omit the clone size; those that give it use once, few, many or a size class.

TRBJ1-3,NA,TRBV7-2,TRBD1,TGTGCCAGCAGCTTGGGACAGGTGGGGGGAAACACCATATATTTT,CASSLGQVGGNTIYF
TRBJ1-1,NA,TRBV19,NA,TGTGCCAGCACCGTGCGCGGCCCCACTGAAGCTTTCTTT,CASTVRGPTEAFF
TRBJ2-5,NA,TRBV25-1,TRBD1,TGTGCCAGCAGTGATGTGACAGGGTACGGGTTAGAGACCCAGTACTTC,CASSDVTGYGLETQYF
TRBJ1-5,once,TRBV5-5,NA,TGTGCCAGCAGTCCGACAGCACGGAATCAGCCCCAGCATTTT,CASSPTARNQPQHF
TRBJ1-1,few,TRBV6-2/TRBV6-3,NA,TGTGCCAGCAGCCCCAGGGGGAACACTGAAGCTTTCTTT,CASSPRGNTEAFF
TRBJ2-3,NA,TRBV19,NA,TGTGCGTCGGGATCCCTTACAGATACGCAGTATTTT,CASGSLTDTQYF
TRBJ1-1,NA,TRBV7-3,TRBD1,TGTGCCAGCAGCCCAGGGGGGAGTCGAACTGAAGCTTTCTTT,CASSPGGSRTEAFF
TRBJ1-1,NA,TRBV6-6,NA,TGTGCCAGCAGTTACTCAGGGGGCACTGAAGCTTTCTTT,CASSYSGGTEAFF
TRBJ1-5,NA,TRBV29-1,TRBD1,TGCAGCGTTGAAGTGGAGCAGACAGGGAAGCATCAGCCCCAGCATTTT,CSVEVEQTGKHQPQHF
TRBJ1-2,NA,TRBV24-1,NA,TGTGCCACCAGTGATGGAGGGGCAGGCCCCGGGGGCTACACCTTC,CATSDGGAGPGGYTF
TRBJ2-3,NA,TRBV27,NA,TGTGCCAGCAGTCCCAGGGGCCGACCCACAGATACGCAGTATTTT,CASSPRGRPTDTQYF
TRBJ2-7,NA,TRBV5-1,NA,TGCGCCAGCAGCTTCTATGAGGGGGACTCCTACGAGCAGTACTTC,CASSFYEGDSYEQYF
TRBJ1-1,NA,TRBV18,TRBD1,TGTGCCAGCTCACCACAGGACAGGGGTCTCATGAACACTGAAGCTTTCTTT,CASSPQDRGLMNTEAFF
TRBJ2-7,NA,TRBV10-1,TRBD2,TGCGCCAGCAGTCTGACTAGCGGGAGGGAAGAGCAGTACTTC,CASSLTSGREEQYF
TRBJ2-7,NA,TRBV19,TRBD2,TGTGCCAGTAGTCAACTACTAGCGGGAGTCTTCAACGAGCAGTACTTC,CASSQLLAGVFNEQYF
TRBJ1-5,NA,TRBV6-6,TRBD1,TGTGCCCCGGCTGGGGGGACAGGTAGGCTCGGGCAGCCCCAGCATTTT,CAPAGGTGRLGQPQHF
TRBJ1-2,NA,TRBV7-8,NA,TGTGCCAGCAGCCAAAGAACAGAAAACTATGGCTACACCTTC,CASSQRTENYGYTF
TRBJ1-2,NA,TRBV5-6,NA,TGTGCCAGCAGCTATGGCCCCGGGACTAACTATGGCTACACCTTC,CASSYGPGTNYGYTF
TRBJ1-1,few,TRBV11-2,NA,TGTGCCAGCAGATTTACAGGGTTGGCCACTGAAGCTTTCTTT,CASRFTGLATEAFF
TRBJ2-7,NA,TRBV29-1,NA,TGCAGCGTTGAAGGAGGCAGGGGTCACTACGAGCAGTACTTC,CSVEGGRGHYEQYF
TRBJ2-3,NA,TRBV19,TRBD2,TGTGCCAGTAGTCCTTATAGCGGGAGCGCAGATACGCAGTATTTT,CASSPYSGSADTQYF
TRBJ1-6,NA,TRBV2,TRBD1,TGTGCCAGCAGCGAGGACAGGGGCAGTAGTTCACCCCTCCACTTT,CASSEDRGSSSPLHF
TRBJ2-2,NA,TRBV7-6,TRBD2,TGTGCCAGCAGCTTCGGCGGGAGTGGCGGGGAGCTGTTTTTT,CASSFGGSGGELFF
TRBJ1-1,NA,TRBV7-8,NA,TGTGCCAGCGGGGAGACTGAAGCTTTCTTT,CASGETEAFF
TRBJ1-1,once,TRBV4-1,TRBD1,TGCGCCAGCAGCCAAGCCGACAGGGATTCGGGTGAAGCTTTCTTT,CASSQADRDSGEAFF
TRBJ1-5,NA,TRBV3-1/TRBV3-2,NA,TGTGCCAGCAGCCCCCTTAAGGGGCAGGGGCAGCCCCAGCATTTT,CASSPLKGQGQPQHF
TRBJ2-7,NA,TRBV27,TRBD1,TGTGCCAGCAGCCTCCGGGACAGTGTTATCGAGCAGTACTTC,CASSLRDSVIEQYF
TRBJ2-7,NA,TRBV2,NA,TGTGCCAGCAGACTGACACCGAGATCCTACGAGCAGTACTTC,CASRLTPRSYEQYF
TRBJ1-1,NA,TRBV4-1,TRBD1,TGCGCCAGCAGCCTTTGGACAGGTGGGACTGAAGCTTTCTTT,CASSLWTGGTEAFF